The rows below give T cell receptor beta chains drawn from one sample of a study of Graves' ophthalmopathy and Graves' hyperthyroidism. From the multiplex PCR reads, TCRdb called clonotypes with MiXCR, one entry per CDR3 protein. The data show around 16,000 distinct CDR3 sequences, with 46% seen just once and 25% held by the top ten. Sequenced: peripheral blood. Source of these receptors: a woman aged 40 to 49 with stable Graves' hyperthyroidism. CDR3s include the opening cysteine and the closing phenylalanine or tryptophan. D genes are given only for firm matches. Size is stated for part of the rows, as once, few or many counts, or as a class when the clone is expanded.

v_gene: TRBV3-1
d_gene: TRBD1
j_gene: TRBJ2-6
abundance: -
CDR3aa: CASSHGTETYSGANVLTF
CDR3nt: TGTGCCAGCAGCCACGGGACAGAGACTTACTCTGGGGCCAACGTCCTGACTTTC

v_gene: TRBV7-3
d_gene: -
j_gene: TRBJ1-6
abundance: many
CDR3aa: CASSLWGGRNSPLHF
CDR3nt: TGTGCCAGCAGCTTATGGGGGGGAAGGAATTCACCCCTCCACTTT

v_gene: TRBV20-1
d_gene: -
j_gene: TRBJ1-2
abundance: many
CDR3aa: CSAILSGRGGYTF
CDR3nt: TGCAGTGCTATACTTTCAGGGAGGGGCGGCTACACCTTC

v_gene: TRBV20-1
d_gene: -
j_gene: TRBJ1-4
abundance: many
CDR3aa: CSARDGATPTNEKLFF
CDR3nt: TGCAGTGCTAGAGATGGGGCGACTCCAACTAATGAAAAACTGTTTTTT

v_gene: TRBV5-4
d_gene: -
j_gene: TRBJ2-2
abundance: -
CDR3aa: CASSLIEQNTGELFF
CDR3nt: TGTGCCAGCAGCTTAATAGAACAGAACACCGGGGAGCTGTTTTTT

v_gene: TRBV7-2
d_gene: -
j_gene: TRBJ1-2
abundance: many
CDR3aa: CASSLVQGRGHGYTF
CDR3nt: TGTGCCAGCAGCTTAGTTCAGGGGAGAGGCCATGGCTACACCTTC

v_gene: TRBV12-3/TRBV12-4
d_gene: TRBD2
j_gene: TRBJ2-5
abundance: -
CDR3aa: CAGSPHLAGDTGETQYF
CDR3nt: TGTGCCGGCAGTCCCCACTTAGCGGGAGACACCGGGGAGACCCAGTACTTC

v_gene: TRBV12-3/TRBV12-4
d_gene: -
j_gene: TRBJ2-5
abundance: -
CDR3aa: CASSDFNTETQYF
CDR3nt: TGTGCCAGCAGCGATTTTAACACAGAGACCCAGTACTTC

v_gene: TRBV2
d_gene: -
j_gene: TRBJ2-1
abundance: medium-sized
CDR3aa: CASSVDRTYNEQFF
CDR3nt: TGTGCCAGCAGTGTCGATAGAACCTACAATGAGCAGTTCTTC

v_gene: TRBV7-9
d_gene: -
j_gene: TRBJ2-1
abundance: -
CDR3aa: CATVREQGTSGQFF
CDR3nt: TGTGCCACGGTACGGGAACAGGGAACGAGTGGGCAGTTCTTC

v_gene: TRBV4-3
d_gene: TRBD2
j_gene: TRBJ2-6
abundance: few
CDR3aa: CASSPIIGTSGIGSGANVLTF
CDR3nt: TGCGCCAGCAGCCCGATCATCGGGACTAGCGGGATAGGGTCTGGGGCCAACGTCCTGACTTTC

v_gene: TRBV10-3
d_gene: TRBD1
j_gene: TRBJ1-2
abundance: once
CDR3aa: CAVSGTGGYGYTF
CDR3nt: TGTGCCGTCTCCGGGACAGGTGGCTATGGCTACACCTTC

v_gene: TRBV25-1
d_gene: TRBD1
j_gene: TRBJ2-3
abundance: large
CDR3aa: CASSQQGATDTQYF
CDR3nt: TGTGCCAGCAGTCAACAGGGGGCTACAGATACGCAGTATTTT

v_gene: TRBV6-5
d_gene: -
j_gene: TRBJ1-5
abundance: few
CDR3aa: CASSPGSGQHQPQHF
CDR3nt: TGTGCCAGCAGTCCAGGCTCAGGGCAGCATCAGCCCCAGCATTTT

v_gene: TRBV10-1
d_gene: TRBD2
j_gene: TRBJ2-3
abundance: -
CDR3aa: CASSDLAGSGTQYF
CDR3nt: TGCGCCAGCAGTGATCTAGCGGGAAGCGGTACGCAGTATTTT

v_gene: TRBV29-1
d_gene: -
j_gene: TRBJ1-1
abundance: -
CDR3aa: CSVLRTTEAFF
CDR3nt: TGCAGCGTTCTTAGGACCACTGAAGCTTTCTTT

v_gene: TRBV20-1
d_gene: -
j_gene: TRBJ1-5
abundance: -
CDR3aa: CSASSSGNQPQHF
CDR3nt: TGCAGTGCTAGCAGCAGTGGCAATCAGCCCCAGCATTTT

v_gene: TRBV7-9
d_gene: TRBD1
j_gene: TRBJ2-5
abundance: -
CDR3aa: CASSSGRGYQETQYF
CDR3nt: TGTGCCAGCAGCTCAGGCAGGGGGTACCAAGAGACCCAGTACTTC

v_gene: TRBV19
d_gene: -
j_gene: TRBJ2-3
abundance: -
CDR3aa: CASSIAHGVGYTDTQYF
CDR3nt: TGTGCCAGTAGTATAGCGCACGGCGTGGGCTACACAGATACGCAGTATTTT

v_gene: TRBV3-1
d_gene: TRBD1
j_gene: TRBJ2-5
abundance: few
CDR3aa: CASSNLQRDRGETQYF
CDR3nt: TGTGCCAGCAGCAATTTACAAAGAGACAGGGGAGAGACCCAGTACTTC

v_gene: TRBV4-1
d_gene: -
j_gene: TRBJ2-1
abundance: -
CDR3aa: CASSQVGGGSSYNEQFF
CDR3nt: TGCGCCAGCAGCCAAGTAGGGGGAGGTAGCTCCTACAATGAGCAGTTCTTC

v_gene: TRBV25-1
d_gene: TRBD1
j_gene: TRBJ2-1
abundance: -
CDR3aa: CASRRQGYYNEQFF
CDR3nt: TGTGCCAGCAGGCGACAGGGCTACTACAATGAGCAGTTCTTC

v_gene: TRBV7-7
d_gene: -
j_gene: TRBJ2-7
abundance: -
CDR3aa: CASSLNFYYEQYF
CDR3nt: TGTGCTAGCAGCTTAAACTTCTACTACGAGCAGTACTTC

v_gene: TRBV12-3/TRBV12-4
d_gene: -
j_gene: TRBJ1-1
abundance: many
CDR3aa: CASSLLHRDTEAFF
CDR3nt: TGTGCCAGCAGTTTACTCCACAGGGACACTGAAGCTTTCTTT

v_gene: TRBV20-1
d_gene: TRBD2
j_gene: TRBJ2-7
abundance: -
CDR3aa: CSAVPTSGHEQYF
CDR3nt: TGCAGTGCAGTCCCCACTAGCGGCCACGAGCAGTACTTC

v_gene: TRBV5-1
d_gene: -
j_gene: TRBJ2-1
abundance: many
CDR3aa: CASSSWGNEQFF
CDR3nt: TGCGCCAGCAGCTCTTGGGGCAATGAGCAGTTCTTC

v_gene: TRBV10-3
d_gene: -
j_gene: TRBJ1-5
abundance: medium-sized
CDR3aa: CAISGGGVTQPQHF
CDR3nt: TGTGCCATCAGTGGGGGCGGCGTTACTCAGCCCCAGCATTTT

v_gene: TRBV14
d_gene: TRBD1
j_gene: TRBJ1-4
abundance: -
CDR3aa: CASSLRTGRGVNEKLFF
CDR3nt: TGTGCCAGCAGCCTACGGACAGGTCGTGGGGTTAATGAAAAACTGTTTTTT

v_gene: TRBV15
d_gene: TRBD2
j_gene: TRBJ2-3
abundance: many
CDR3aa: CATKPGLAGGMISTDTQYF
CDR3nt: TGTGCCACCAAACCGGGACTAGCGGGAGGCATGATAAGCACAGATACGCAGTATTTT

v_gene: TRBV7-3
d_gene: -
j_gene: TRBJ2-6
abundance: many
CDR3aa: CASTTGPAGANVLTF
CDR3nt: TGTGCCAGCACTACTGGGCCAGCGGGGGCCAACGTCCTGACTTTC

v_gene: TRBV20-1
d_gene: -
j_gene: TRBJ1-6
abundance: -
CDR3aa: CSAELAQDNSPLHF
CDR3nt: TGCAGTGCTGAACTAGCACAGGATAATTCACCCCTCCACTTT

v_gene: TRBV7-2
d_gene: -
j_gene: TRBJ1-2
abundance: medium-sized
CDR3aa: CASSIYRNYGYTF
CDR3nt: TGTGCCAGCAGCATATACAGGAACTATGGCTACACCTTC

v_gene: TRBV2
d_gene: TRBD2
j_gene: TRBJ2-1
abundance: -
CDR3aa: CASQGTNGGQFF
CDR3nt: TGTGCCAGTCAAGGGACTAACGGAGGGCAGTTCTTC

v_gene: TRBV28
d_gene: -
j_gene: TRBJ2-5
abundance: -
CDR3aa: CASSPSGPAPYQETQYF
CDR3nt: TGTGCCAGCAGTCCCTCGGGACCAGCGCCGTACCAAGAGACCCAGTACTTC

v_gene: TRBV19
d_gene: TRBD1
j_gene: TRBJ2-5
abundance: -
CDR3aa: CASGQGSCQETQYF
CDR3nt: TGTGCCAGTGGACAGGGGTCATGCCAAGAGACCCAGTACTTC

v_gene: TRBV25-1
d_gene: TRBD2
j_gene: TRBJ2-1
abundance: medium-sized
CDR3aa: CASSGTGTSGYNEQFF
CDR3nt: TGTGCCAGCAGTGGGACCGGGACTAGCGGCTACAATGAGCAGTTCTTC

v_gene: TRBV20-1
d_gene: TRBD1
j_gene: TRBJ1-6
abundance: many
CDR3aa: CSASTGGIYVSYSPLHF
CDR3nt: TGCAGTGCCAGTACAGGGGGCATCTATGTCTCTTATTCACCCCTCCACTTT

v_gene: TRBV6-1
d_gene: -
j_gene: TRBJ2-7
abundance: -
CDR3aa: CASSEAEYGQYF
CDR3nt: TGTGCCAGCAGTGAAGCGGAATACGGGCAGTACTTC

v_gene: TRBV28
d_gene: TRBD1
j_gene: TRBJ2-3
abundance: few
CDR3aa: CASHRGSTDTQYF
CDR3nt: TGTGCCAGCCACAGGGGCAGCACAGATACGCAGTATTTT

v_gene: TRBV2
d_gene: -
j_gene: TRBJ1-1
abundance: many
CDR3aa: CASSGSGSGRTEAFF
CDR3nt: TGTGCCAGCAGTGGGTCCGGGTCGGGGAGGACTGAAGCTTTCTTT

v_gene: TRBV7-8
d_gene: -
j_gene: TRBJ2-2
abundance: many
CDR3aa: CASSSSDRLNTGELFF
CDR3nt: TGTGCCAGCAGCTCAAGCGACAGGCTAAACACCGGGGAGCTGTTTTTT

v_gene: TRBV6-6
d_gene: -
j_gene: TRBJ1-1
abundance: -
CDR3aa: CASSELGLSEAFF
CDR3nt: TGTGCCAGCAGTGAGCTGGGACTATCTGAAGCTTTCTTT

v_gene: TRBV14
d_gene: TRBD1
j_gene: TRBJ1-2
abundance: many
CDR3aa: CASSPDRGGYTF
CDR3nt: TGTGCCAGCAGCCCGGACAGGGGTGGCTACACCTTC